This is a list of T cell receptor beta chains from one sample in a study of cytomegalovirus exposure and HLA in healthy donors. Produced via immunoSEQ multiplex PCR; TCRdb's table is partial and in-frame only. Reported are some 130,000 clones; the ten largest clones contain 1.5% to 2%. Sequencing was performed on PBMCs. The receptors were gathered from a man younger than 35 in good health and CMV-seronegative. Both conserved end residues are part of each CDR3. A D gene is named only where the DNA matches it firmly.

J gene: TRBJ2-7
V gene: TRBV10-3
D gene: -
CDR3 DNA: TGTGCCACGGGACTCACCAACGAGCAGTACTTC
CDR3 protein: CATGLTNEQYF

J gene: TRBJ1-1
V gene: TRBV19
D gene: TRBD1
CDR3 DNA: TGTGCCAGTAGTATTAGGAATGCCGGCTGGACAGGGGGCGGCACTGAAGCTTTCTTT
CDR3 protein: CASSIRNAGWTGGGTEAFF

J gene: TRBJ2-7
V gene: TRBV4-3
D gene: -
CDR3 DNA: TGCGCCAGCAGCCAGGAATCAGCCAGGGCGACCGAGCAGTACTTC
CDR3 protein: CASSQESARATEQYF

J gene: TRBJ2-3
V gene: TRBV21-1
D gene: -
CDR3 DNA: TGTGCCAGCAGAAACAGGGAAAAAACCACAGATACGCAGTATTTT
CDR3 protein: CASRNREKTTDTQYF

J gene: TRBJ1-1
V gene: TRBV4-1
D gene: TRBD1
CDR3 DNA: TGCGCCAGCAGCCAACGACGGACAGGGGTAATTTCTGAAGCTTTCTTT
CDR3 protein: CASSQRRTGVISEAFF

J gene: TRBJ1-4
V gene: TRBV6-1
D gene: -
CDR3 DNA: TGTGCCAGCAGTGAATGGCCGAGAACGGACAGCCCCGAAAAACTGTTTTTT
CDR3 protein: CASSEWPRTDSPEKLFF

J gene: TRBJ1-1
V gene: TRBV14
D gene: -
CDR3 DNA: TGTGCCAGCAGCCAAGATGTTGGGGCTGATGAAGCTTTCTTT
CDR3 protein: CASSQDVGADEAFF

J gene: TRBJ2-1
V gene: TRBV18
D gene: TRBD1
CDR3 DNA: TGTGCCAGCTCACCACCCTTACGCACAGGGGCCCAAACCTACAATGAGCAGTTCTTC
CDR3 protein: CASSPPLRTGAQTYNEQFF

J gene: TRBJ1-4
V gene: TRBV11-3
D gene: -
CDR3 DNA: TGTGCCAGCAGCTTCGTCTGTAATGAAAAACTGTTTTTT
CDR3 protein: CASSFVCNEKLFF

J gene: TRBJ2-4
V gene: TRBV7-2
D gene: -
CDR3 DNA: TGTGCCAGCAGCTTACTTCGCGGGAACCAAAACATTCAGTACTTC
CDR3 protein: CASSLLRGNQNIQYF

J gene: TRBJ1-4
V gene: TRBV7-9
D gene: -
CDR3 DNA: TGTGCCAGCAGGGGGAGGGCGGGGGACGATGAAAAACTGTTTTTT
CDR3 protein: CASRGRAGDDEKLFF

J gene: TRBJ2-2
V gene: TRBV19
D gene: -
CDR3 DNA: TGTGCCACCAGATTGCTAGCGAGTGGTAACACCGGGGAGCTGTTTTTT
CDR3 protein: CATRLLASGNTGELFF

J gene: TRBJ2-7
V gene: TRBV19
D gene: -
CDR3 DNA: TGTGCCAGTAGTATAGTTGCGGGTTCCGAGCAGTACTTC
CDR3 protein: CASSIVAGSEQYF

J gene: TRBJ2-2
V gene: TRBV9
D gene: -
CDR3 DNA: TGTGCCAGCAGCGTAGTCGTCGGGGGAGGAACCGGGGAGCTGTTTTTT
CDR3 protein: CASSVVVGGGTGELFF

J gene: TRBJ2-5
V gene: TRBV5-1
D gene: TRBD1
CDR3 DNA: TGCGCCAGCAGCTTAGACGACAGGGTCGGGGAAGAGACCCAGTACTTC
CDR3 protein: CASSLDDRVGEETQYF

J gene: TRBJ2-1
V gene: TRBV29-1
D gene: -
CDR3 DNA: TGCAGCGTTGAGGACGGGGATGACTACAATGAGCAGTTCTTC
CDR3 protein: CSVEDGDDYNEQFF

J gene: TRBJ2-4
V gene: TRBV28
D gene: TRBD1
CDR3 DNA: TGTGCCAGCAGTTACCTCGGGACAGCCGCCAAAAACATTCAGTACTTC
CDR3 protein: CASSYLGTAAKNIQYF

J gene: TRBJ1-1
V gene: TRBV5-1
D gene: -
CDR3 DNA: TGCGCCAGCAGCTTGGCGCTGGGCTCAACTTATAGTGAAGCTTTCTTT
CDR3 protein: CASSLALGSTYSEAFF

J gene: TRBJ2-7
V gene: TRBV10-3
D gene: -
CDR3 DNA: TGTGCCATCAGTGACCTACACAGGGACGAGCAGTACTTC
CDR3 protein: CAISDLHRDEQYF

J gene: TRBJ1-2
V gene: TRBV2
D gene: TRBD1
CDR3 DNA: TGTGCCAGCAGTGGACAGGGTAACTATGGCTACACCTTC
CDR3 protein: CASSGQGNYGYTF

J gene: TRBJ1-2
V gene: TRBV9
D gene: TRBD1
CDR3 DNA: TGTGCCAGCAGCACCCCGACAGGGACCAACTATGGCTACACCTTC
CDR3 protein: CASSTPTGTNYGYTF

J gene: TRBJ2-3
V gene: TRBV5-6
D gene: TRBD2
CDR3 DNA: TGTGCCAGCAGCTCCGACATAGCGGGGGGGCTAGGTACGCAGTATTTT
CDR3 protein: CASSSDIAGGLGTQYF

J gene: TRBJ1-1
V gene: TRBV30
D gene: TRBD1
CDR3 DNA: TGTGCCTTGACAGGGTCGCACACTGAAGCTTTCTTT
CDR3 protein: CALTGSHTEAFF

J gene: TRBJ1-1
V gene: TRBV9
D gene: TRBD1
CDR3 DNA: TGTGCCAGCAGCACTCGACAGGGGGCCAAAGCTTTCTTT
CDR3 protein: CASSTRQGAKAFF

J gene: TRBJ1-2
V gene: TRBV6-1
D gene: -
CDR3 DNA: TGTGCCACCCATCCCGAGAGGCGCTATGGCTACACCTTC
CDR3 protein: CATHPERRYGYTF

J gene: TRBJ1-4
V gene: TRBV28
D gene: -
CDR3 DNA: TGTGCCAGCAGTTCGGTCGAAAAACTGTTTTTT
CDR3 protein: CASSSVEKLFF

J gene: TRBJ2-7
V gene: TRBV5-1
D gene: TRBD2
CDR3 DNA: TGCGCCAGCAGCGAGGGACTAGGTCTAGGACAGCTAAACTACGAGCAGTACTTC
CDR3 protein: CASSEGLGLGQLNYEQYF

J gene: TRBJ1-1
V gene: TRBV29-1
D gene: TRBD1
CDR3 DNA: TGCAGCGTTTCCGGGGACAGGGGGCGGACTGAAGCTTTCTTT
CDR3 protein: CSVSGDRGRTEAFF

J gene: TRBJ2-3
V gene: TRBV19
D gene: TRBD2
CDR3 DNA: TGTGCCAGTAGTATTGGGACTAGCGGGGGGACAGATACGCAGTATTTT
CDR3 protein: CASSIGTSGGTDTQYF

J gene: TRBJ1-1
V gene: TRBV10-3
D gene: -
CDR3 DNA: TGTGCCATCAAGCGGTCCGTCGACACTGAAGCTTTCTTT
CDR3 protein: CAIKRSVDTEAFF

J gene: TRBJ2-5
V gene: TRBV5-6
D gene: -
CDR3 DNA: TGTGCCAGCAGCTTCCCCCCCCGAGAGACCCAGTACTTC
CDR3 protein: CASSFPPRETQYF

J gene: TRBJ1-4
V gene: TRBV30
D gene: -
CDR3 DNA: TGTGCCTCCCGTGTTTCAACTAATGAAAAACTGTTTTTT
CDR3 protein: CASRVSTNEKLFF

J gene: TRBJ1-2
V gene: TRBV27
D gene: TRBD1
CDR3 DNA: TGTGCCACCATGACAGGGGCTGACTATGGCTACACCTTC
CDR3 protein: CATMTGADYGYTF

J gene: TRBJ2-6
V gene: TRBV11-1
D gene: -
CDR3 DNA: TGTGCCAGCAGCCCCAGGGAATCTATGGGGGCCAACGTCCTGACTTTC
CDR3 protein: CASSPRESMGANVLTF

J gene: TRBJ2-7
V gene: TRBV5-1
D gene: TRBD2
CDR3 DNA: TGCGCCAGCAGCTTGGCCTCTTTTGGACTAGCCTACGAGCAGTACTTC
CDR3 protein: CASSLASFGLAYEQYF

J gene: TRBJ2-7
V gene: TRBV6-6
D gene: -
CDR3 DNA: TGTGCCAGCAATTACGGGGACATTGGACTGAGGGAGCAGTACTTC
CDR3 protein: CASNYGDIGLREQYF

J gene: TRBJ1-1
V gene: TRBV9
D gene: -
CDR3 DNA: TGTGCCAGCAGCGTGGCAGGTTTCATGAACACTGAAGCTTTCTTT
CDR3 protein: CASSVAGFMNTEAFF

J gene: TRBJ2-3
V gene: TRBV27
D gene: TRBD2
CDR3 DNA: TGTGCCAGCAGTTTTTATGCCGGGACACTAGCGGGGGATACGCAGTATTTT
CDR3 protein: CASSFYAGTLAGDTQYF

J gene: TRBJ1-5
V gene: TRBV28
D gene: TRBD1
CDR3 DNA: TGTGCCGGAAGACAGGGTGGTCAGCCCCAGCATTTT
CDR3 protein: CAGRQGGQPQHF

J gene: TRBJ2-1
V gene: TRBV29-1
D gene: TRBD2
CDR3 DNA: TGCAGCGTTCGGGGACTAGCGGGCCCTTCCTACAATGAGCAGTTCTTC
CDR3 protein: CSVRGLAGPSYNEQFF

J gene: TRBJ1-4
V gene: TRBV6-6
D gene: -
CDR3 DNA: TGTGCCAGCAGTTACTCGGCTCCGTTCAATGAAAAACTGTTTTTT
CDR3 protein: CASSYSAPFNEKLFF

J gene: TRBJ2-3
V gene: TRBV19
D gene: -
CDR3 DNA: TGTGCCAGTAGTACCCTCCGGGACATAGGGGATACGCAGTATTTT
CDR3 protein: CASSTLRDIGDTQYF

J gene: TRBJ2-1
V gene: TRBV25-1
D gene: TRBD2
CDR3 DNA: TGTGCCAGCAGTGAAAAACCCCTAAGCGGGGTTTACAATGAGCAGTTCTTC
CDR3 protein: CASSEKPLSGVYNEQFF

J gene: TRBJ2-2
V gene: TRBV9
D gene: TRBD2
CDR3 DNA: TGTGCCAGCAGCGTAGCGGTAGCGGGGGGGACCGGGGAGCTGTTTTTT
CDR3 protein: CASSVAVAGGTGELFF

J gene: TRBJ1-1
V gene: TRBV7-3
D gene: TRBD1
CDR3 DNA: TGTGCCAGCAGCTCACCACCGATGCAGGGGGCGCGGAACACTGAAGCTTTCTTT
CDR3 protein: CASSSPPMQGARNTEAFF

J gene: TRBJ2-7
V gene: TRBV2
D gene: -
CDR3 DNA: TGTGCCAGCAGTGAAAAGATGGGAGCATACGAGCAGTACTTC
CDR3 protein: CASSEKMGAYEQYF

J gene: TRBJ2-7
V gene: TRBV5-6
D gene: -
CDR3 DNA: TGTGCCAGCAGCTTGGCCCCGACAGGTCCCTACGAGCAGTACTTC
CDR3 protein: CASSLAPTGPYEQYF

J gene: TRBJ2-5
V gene: TRBV6-5
D gene: TRBD2
CDR3 DNA: TGTGCCAGCAGTGGGGCTAGCGGTTACCAAGAGACCCAGTACTTC
CDR3 protein: CASSGASGYQETQYF

J gene: TRBJ2-2
V gene: TRBV6-4
D gene: -
CDR3 DNA: TGTGCCAGCAGTGAGGGGCCGAACACCGGGGAGCTGTTTTTT
CDR3 protein: CASSEGPNTGELFF